These T cell receptor beta chains were read from a single sample in a study of identical twins. TCRdb reprocessed the 5' RACE reads with MiXCR, giving one entry per CDR3 protein. The table includes about 890,000 distinct CDR3 sequences, roughly 12% detected once. This same sample was also part of a study on yellow fever vaccine responses in identical twins.

Specimen: PBMCs. These receptors all stem from a woman under 30 in good health. Each CDR3 is given with its conserved first and last residue. A D gene is named only where the DNA matches it firmly. The size of a clone is reported for some rows only, either as once, few or many, or as a class for expanded clones.

V	D	size	J	DNA	CDR3
TRBV5-1	TRBD1	NA	TRBJ2-1	TGCGCCAGCAGCTTGACCGGGACAGGGGGCTTGGGCTCCTACAATGAGCAGTTCTTC	CASSLTGTGGLGSYNEQFF
TRBV7-2	NA	NA	TRBJ2-2	TGTGCCAGCAGCTCGGGACCACAAGCGGGCACCGGGGAGCTGTTTTTT	CASSSGPQAGTGELFF
TRBV20-1	NA	many	TRBJ2-5	TGCAGTACAGGGAGGGGGGGGCAAGAGACCCAGTACTTC	CSTGRGGQETQYF
TRBV5-1	NA	NA	TRBJ1-4	TGCGCCAGCAGCTTGGAGACTGCAACTAATGAAAAACTGTTTTTT	CASSLETATNEKLFF
TRBV12-5	NA	few	TRBJ2-6	TGTGCTAGTGGCGATACACCGGGCCTAAGGGCCGGGGCCAACGTCCTGACTTTC	CASGDTPGLRAGANVLTF
TRBV10-3	TRBD2	once	TRBJ2-1	TGTGCCATCACTAGGACTAGCGGGAGCAGGGTCAATGAGCAGTTCTTC	CAITRTSGSRVNEQFF
TRBV12-3/TRBV12-4	NA	few	TRBJ2-7	TGTGCCAGCACCCCCGGACAGGGAGGGGAGCAGTACTTC	CASTPGQGGEQYF
TRBV20-1	NA	few	TRBJ2-5	TGCAGTGCTAGAGAAACGGGACTTTCGACCCAGTACTTC	CSARETGLSTQYF
TRBV20-1	TRBD2	few	TRBJ2-5	TGCAGTGCAAATCTTGGGACTAGCGGGAGTGGTGAGACCCAGTACTTC	CSANLGTSGSGETQYF
TRBV5-5	NA	NA	TRBJ2-7	TGTGCCAGCAGCTTAGTCGAGTATAACCTCTACGAGCAGTACTTC	CASSLVEYNLYEQYF
TRBV12-3/TRBV12-4	NA	NA	TRBJ2-1	TGTGCCAGCAGTTTAAGGCGCTTCTACAATGAGCAGTTCTTC	CASSLRRFYNEQFF
TRBV15	TRBD2	NA	TRBJ2-3	TGTGCCACCAGCAGAGTCGCTGCGGGGGGGAGCACAGATACGCAGTATTTT	CATSRVAAGGSTDTQYF
TRBV20-1	TRBD2	NA	TRBJ2-1	TGCAGTGCTAGAACAACCGGTGAGGCACTAGCGGGAAATGAGCAGTTCTTC	CSARTTGEALAGNEQFF
TRBV12-3/TRBV12-4	NA	few	TRBJ2-3	TGTGCCAGCAGCCGGGGGGCGGCGGGATCAAACACAGATACGCAGTATTTT	CASSRGAAGSNTDTQYF
TRBV3-1	NA	NA	TRBJ2-7	TGTGCCAGCAGCCAAACGGGAGACTTAACCTACGAGCAGTACTTC	CASSQTGDLTYEQYF
TRBV11-1	TRBD2	NA	TRBJ2-1	TGTGCCAGCAGCCGTCCTACTAGCGGGATGGGTTCCAACAATGAGCAGTTCTTC	CASSRPTSGMGSNNEQFF
TRBV12-3/TRBV12-4	NA	NA	TRBJ1-4	TGTGCCAGCATGGGTCAGAGTGAAAAACTGTTTTTT	CASMGQSEKLFF
TRBV3-1	TRBD2	many	TRBJ2-1	TGTGCCAGCAGCCCAGGACTAGCGTGGAATGAGCAGTTCTTC	CASSPGLAWNEQFF
TRBV5-1	NA	many	TRBJ2-2	TGCGCCAGCAGCCTTGAGGACCTCCGCCCCGGGGAGCTGTTTTTT	CASSLEDLRPGELFF
TRBV29-1	NA	NA	TRBJ1-1	TGCAGCGTTGAAGGGAAGGCCTCTAAGGGGCTGGTCACTGAAGCTTTCTTT	CSVEGKASKGLVTEAFF
TRBV7-8	NA	NA	TRBJ2-3	TGTGCCAGCAGCTTAGAAGGTCCGTGGGAACGCACAGATACGCAGTATTTT	CASSLEGPWERTDTQYF
TRBV3-1	TRBD1	many	TRBJ1-1	TGTGCCAGCAGCCCCTATAGGACAGGGGAGAACACTGAAGCTTTCTTT	CASSPYRTGENTEAFF
TRBV4-1	NA	NA	TRBJ1-1	TGCGCCAGCAGCCATCATGGGGTGACCGTGAACACTGAAGCTTTCTTT	CASSHHGVTVNTEAFF
TRBV20-1	NA	NA	TRBJ1-4	TGCAGTGCTAGGCTAGCAACTAATGAAAAACTGTTTTTT	CSARLATNEKLFF
TRBV29-1	NA	few	TRBJ2-7	TGCAGCGTTGTTGGAGCCTACGAGCAGTACTTC	CSVVGAYEQYF
TRBV20-1	NA	few	TRBJ2-3	TGCAGTGCTACGGGCCTGGGCGGGGAAACAGATACGCAGTATTTT	CSATGLGGETDTQYF
TRBV5-5	NA	few	TRBJ1-1	TGTGCCAGCAGCTTGTGGGGGCGCGATACTGAAGCTTTCTTT	CASSLWGRDTEAFF
TRBV12-3/TRBV12-4	NA	many	TRBJ2-3	TGTGCCAGCAGTTTAGGTTTTGGGGCAGATACGCAGTATTTT	CASSLGFGADTQYF
TRBV12-3/TRBV12-4	NA	many	TRBJ1-1	TGTGCCAGCACCGACCGGGGGATCACTGAAGCTTTCTTT	CASTDRGITEAFF
TRBV28	NA	NA	TRBJ1-2	TGTGCCAGCAGTTCTATAGATATAGCTAACTATGGCTACACCTTC	CASSSIDIANYGYTF
TRBV27	NA	NA	TRBJ2-1	TGTGCCAGCAGACCGACGACCAATGACGTTTACAATGAGCAGTTCTTC	CASRPTTNDVYNEQFF
TRBV6-5	TRBD1	NA	TRBJ2-3	TGTGCCAGCAGTTACGGGACAGGGGTCGGCACAGATACGCAGTATTTT	CASSYGTGVGTDTQYF
TRBV28	TRBD1	few	TRBJ2-2	TGTGCCAGCAGTGTACCCGGGACAGGGGGAATCGGGGAGCTGTTTTTT	CASSVPGTGGIGELFF
TRBV10-1	NA	few	TRBJ1-1	TGCGCCAGCCAGGACGGGAACACTGAAGCTTTCTTT	CASQDGNTEAFF
TRBV12-3/TRBV12-4	NA	few	TRBJ2-2	TGTGCCAGCAGTCCATCCTCCGAGACTAGAACCGGGGAGCTGTTTTTT	CASSPSSETRTGELFF
TRBV29-1	TRBD1	NA	TRBJ2-3	TGCAGCGTTGCGGGACAGAACTCAGATACGCAGTATTTT	CSVAGQNSDTQYF
TRBV6-1	TRBD2	few	TRBJ2-7	TGTGCCAGCAGTCAACGGACTAGCGGAAACTCCTACGAGCAGTACTTC	CASSQRTSGNSYEQYF
TRBV6-1	NA	few	TRBJ1-1	TGTGCCAGCAGTAGAGCCCGACAGGTTCTTGCTGAAGCTTTCTTT	CASSRARQVLAEAFF
TRBV12-3/TRBV12-4	TRBD1	many	TRBJ2-5	TGTGCCAGCAATACAGGGGTGGGGACCCAGTACTTC	CASNTGVGTQYF
TRBV9	NA	few	TRBJ2-1	TGTGCCAGCAGCGTAGTTCAGCGAAATGAGCAGTTCTTC	CASSVVQRNEQFF
TRBV14	TRBD2	few	TRBJ2-1	TGTGCCAGCAGCCAAGTCGGGGGGTTATACAATGAGCAGTTCTTC	CASSQVGGLYNEQFF
TRBV12-3/TRBV12-4	TRBD1	few	TRBJ2-3	TGTGCCAGCAGGTCCTCCGGGACAGGGGCAGATACGCAGTATTTT	CASRSSGTGADTQYF
TRBV7-9	NA	few	TRBJ2-7	TGTGCCAGCAGTATACCGGGACGGTACTACGAGCAGTACTTC	CASSIPGRYYEQYF
TRBV6-5	NA	many	TRBJ1-1	TGTGCCAGCAGTTACTCGATGGGCGGTTGGACTGAAGCTTTCTTT	CASSYSMGGWTEAFF
TRBV24-1	NA	few	TRBJ2-1	TGTGCCACCCAAAAGGGACCAGCGGGTCCGAACAATGAGCAGTTCTTC	CATQKGPAGPNNEQFF
TRBV4-1	TRBD2	NA	TRBJ2-2	TGCGCCAGCAGCCCCGGACTAGCGGGAATCCTAAACGGGGAGCTGTTTTTT	CASSPGLAGILNGELFF
TRBV7-9	NA	few	TRBJ2-3	TGTGCCGGAAGGGTTAGTGGGGGCCCCGATACGCAGTATTTT	CAGRVSGGPDTQYF
TRBV10-2	NA	few	TRBJ1-4	TGCGCCAGCAGTGACGGGCAGGATGAAAAACTGTTTTTT	CASSDGQDEKLFF
TRBV7-9	TRBD1	NA	TRBJ2-7	TGTGCCAGCAGCTTACAGGGGGCTAATCACTTC	CASSLQGANHF
TRBV13	NA	many	TRBJ1-1	TGTGCCAGCAGCCAAAGACGGGCTGAAGCTTTCTTT	CASSQRRAEAFF
TRBV7-9	NA	NA	TRBJ1-1	TGTGCCAGCAGCGAACAGGGTCCCGCTGAAGCTTTCTTT	CASSEQGPAEAFF